This T cell receptor (beta chain) was recovered during a study of cytomegalovirus exposure and HLA in healthy donors. Findings of the study overall: The study put 150 to 200 TCR beta chains on its list as cytomegalovirus-associated. Accounts indicate the classifier identified cytomegalovirus status with strong specificity and sensitivity.

Sequenced by immunoSEQ multiplex PCR; TCRdb stores in-frame clones only, minus some. The sample lists about 220,000 clones, 90% to 95% occurring once. As regards this clone: Antigen unknown.

Sequences were obtained from PBMCs. This sequence was found in a woman under 30 in good health and CMV-seronegative.

In DNA, the CDR3 is TGTGCCAGCAGTCACCGAGTTGGGGGGGCTGGGGCTTTCTTT. It encodes CASSHRVGGAGAFF. The V gene is TRBV27, the J gene TRBJ1-1, with a tentative D call TRBD1 (6 bases). CDR3 length: 14 residues. V was cut by 5 bases and J by 11 bases, with 21 bases left in between. Germline-derived CDR1 and CDR2 are MNHEY and SMNVEV (reference sequence).